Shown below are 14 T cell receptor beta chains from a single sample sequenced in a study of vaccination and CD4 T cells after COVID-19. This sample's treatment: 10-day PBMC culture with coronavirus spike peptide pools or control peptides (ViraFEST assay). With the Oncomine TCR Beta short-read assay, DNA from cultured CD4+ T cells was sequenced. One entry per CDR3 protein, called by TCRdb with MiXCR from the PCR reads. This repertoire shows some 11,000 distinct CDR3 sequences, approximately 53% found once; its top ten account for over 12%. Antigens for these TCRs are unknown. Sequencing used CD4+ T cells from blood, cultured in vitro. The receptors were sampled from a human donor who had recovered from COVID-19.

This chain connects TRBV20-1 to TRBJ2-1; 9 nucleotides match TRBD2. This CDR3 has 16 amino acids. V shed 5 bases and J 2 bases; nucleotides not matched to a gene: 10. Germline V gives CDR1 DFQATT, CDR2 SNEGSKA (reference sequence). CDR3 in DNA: TGCAGTGCTCTTTCGACTAGCGGCAAGACCTACAATGAGCAGTTCTTC. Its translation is CSALSTSGKTYNEQFF.

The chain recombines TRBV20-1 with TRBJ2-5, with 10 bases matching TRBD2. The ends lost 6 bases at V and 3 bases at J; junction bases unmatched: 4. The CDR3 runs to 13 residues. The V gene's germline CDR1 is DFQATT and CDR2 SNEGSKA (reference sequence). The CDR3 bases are TGCAGTGCGAATGGACTAGCGGAAGAGACCCAGTACTTC. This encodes CSANGLAEETQYF.

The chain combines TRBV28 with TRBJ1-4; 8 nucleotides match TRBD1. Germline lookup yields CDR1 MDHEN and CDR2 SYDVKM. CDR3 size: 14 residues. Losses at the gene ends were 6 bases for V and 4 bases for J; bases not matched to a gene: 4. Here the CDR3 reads CASSQGAGNEKLFF. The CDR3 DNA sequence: TGTGCCAGCAGCCAGGGGGCGGGTAATGAAAAACTGTTTTTT.

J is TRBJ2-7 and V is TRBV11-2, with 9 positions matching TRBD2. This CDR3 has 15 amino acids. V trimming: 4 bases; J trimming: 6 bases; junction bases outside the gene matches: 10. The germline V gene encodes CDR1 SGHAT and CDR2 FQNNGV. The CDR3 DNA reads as TGTGCCAGCAGCTCCCTCAGCGGGAGGAATGGCGAGCAGTACTTC. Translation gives CASSSLSGRNGEQYF.

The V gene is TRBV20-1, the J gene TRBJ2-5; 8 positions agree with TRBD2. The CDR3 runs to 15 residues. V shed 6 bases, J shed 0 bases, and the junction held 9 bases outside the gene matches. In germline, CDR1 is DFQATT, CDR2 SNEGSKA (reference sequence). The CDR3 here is CSAGSDSGNQETQYF. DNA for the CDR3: TGCAGTGCCGGGTCGGATAGCGGGAACCAAGAGACCCAGTACTTC.

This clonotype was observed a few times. The CDR3 bases are TGTGCCACCAGTGATTTGCAAGGCAGAGGGAGGAGGGGTGTCTATAATTCACCCCTCCACTTT. Encoded protein: CATSDLQGRGRRGVYNSPLHF. The gene calls are TRBV24-1 and TRBJ1-6; perhaps TRBD1 as D (5 bases). This CDR3 region has 21 residues. The germline V and J ends were trimmed by 0 bases and 3 bases, with 23 bases remaining between them. Germline CDR1 reads KGHDR; CDR2 reads SFDVKD.

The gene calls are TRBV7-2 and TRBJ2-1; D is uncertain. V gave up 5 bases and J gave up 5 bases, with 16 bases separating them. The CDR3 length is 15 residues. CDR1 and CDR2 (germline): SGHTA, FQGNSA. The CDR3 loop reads CASSPEAPTNNEQFF. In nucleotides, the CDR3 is TGTGCCAGCAGCCCCGAGGCGCCTACTAACAATGAGCAGTTCTTC. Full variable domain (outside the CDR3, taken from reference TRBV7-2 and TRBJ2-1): GAGVSQSPSNKVTEKGKDVELRCDPISGHTALYWYRQSLGQGLEFLIYFQGNSAPDKSGLPSDRFSAERTGGSVSTLTIQRTQQEDSAVYLCASSPEAPTNNEQFFGPGTRLTVL.

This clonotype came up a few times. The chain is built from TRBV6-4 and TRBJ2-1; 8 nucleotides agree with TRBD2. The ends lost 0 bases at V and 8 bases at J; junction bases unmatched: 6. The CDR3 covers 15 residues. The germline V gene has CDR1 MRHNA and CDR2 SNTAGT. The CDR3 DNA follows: TGTGCCAGCAGTGACTCGGCGGGAGGTATGGATGAGCAGTTCTTC. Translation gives CASSDSAGGMDEQFF.

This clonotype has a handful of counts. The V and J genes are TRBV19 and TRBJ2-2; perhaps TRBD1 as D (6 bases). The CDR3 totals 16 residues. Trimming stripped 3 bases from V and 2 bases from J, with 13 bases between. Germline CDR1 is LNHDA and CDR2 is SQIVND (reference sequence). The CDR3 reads CASSMFGQRNTGELFF. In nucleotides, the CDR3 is TGTGCCAGTAGTATGTTCGGACAGCGAAACACCGGGGAGCTGTTTTTT. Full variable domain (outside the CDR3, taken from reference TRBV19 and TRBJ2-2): DGGITQSPKYLFRKEGQNVTLSCEQNLNHDAMYWYRQDPGQGLRLIYYSQIVNDFQKGDIAEGYSVSREKKESFPLTVTSAQKNPTAFYLCASSMFGQRNTGELFFGEGSRLTVL.

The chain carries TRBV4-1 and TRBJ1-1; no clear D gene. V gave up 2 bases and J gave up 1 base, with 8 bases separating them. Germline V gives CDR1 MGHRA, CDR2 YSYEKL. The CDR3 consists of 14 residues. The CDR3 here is CASSQFLGNTEAFF. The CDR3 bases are TGCGCCAGCAGCCAATTCTTGGGGAACACTGAAGCTTTCTTT.

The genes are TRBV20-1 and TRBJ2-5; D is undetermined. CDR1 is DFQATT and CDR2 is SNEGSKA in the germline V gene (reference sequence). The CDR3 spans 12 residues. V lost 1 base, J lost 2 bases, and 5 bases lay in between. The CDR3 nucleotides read TGCAGTGCTAGAGGGTTACAAGAGACCCAGTACTTC. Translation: CSARGLQETQYF.

CDR3 nucleotide sequence: TGTGCCAGCAGCCAATACTACGAGCAGTACTTC. Protein: CASSQYYEQYF. The chain recombines TRBV5-5 with TRBJ2-7; D remains ambiguous. Germline V lookup: CDR1 SGHKS, CDR2 YYEKEE (reference sequence). CDR3 length: 11 residues. V lost 4 bases to trimming and J lost 3 bases, with 5 bases between them.

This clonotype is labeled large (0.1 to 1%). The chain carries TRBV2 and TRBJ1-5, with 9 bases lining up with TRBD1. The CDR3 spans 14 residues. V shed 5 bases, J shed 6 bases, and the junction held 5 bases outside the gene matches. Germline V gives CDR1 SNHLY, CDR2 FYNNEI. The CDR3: CASSQQGAVQPQHF. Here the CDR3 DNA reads TGTGCCAGCAGTCAACAGGGGGCGGTTCAGCCCCAGCATTTT. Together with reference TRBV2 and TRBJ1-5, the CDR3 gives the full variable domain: EPEVTQTPSHQVTQMGQEVILRCVPISNHLYFYWYRQILGQKVEFLVSFYNNEISEKSEIFDDQFSVERPDGSNFTLKIRSTKLEDSAMYFCASSQQGAVQPQHFGDGTRLSIL.

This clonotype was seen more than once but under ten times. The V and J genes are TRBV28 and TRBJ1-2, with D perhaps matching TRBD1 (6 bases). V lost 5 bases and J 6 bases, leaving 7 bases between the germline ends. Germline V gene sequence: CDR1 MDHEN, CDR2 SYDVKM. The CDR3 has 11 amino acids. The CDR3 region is CASSRTDGYTF. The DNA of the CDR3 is TGTGCCAGCAGTCGGACAGATGGCTACACCTTC.